These T cell receptor beta chains were read from a single sample in a study of blood T cell repertoires in COVID-19. Assay: immunoSEQ multiplex PCR; the TCRdb copy retains only in-frame clones and omits some. Here the sample spans fewer than 200,000 clones, around 87% being singletons. Sequencing was done on a sample of peripheral blood. These receptors were obtained from a woman of 80 years or more with COVID-19, enrolled during active disease. Each CDR3 is given with its conserved first and last residue. Each record gives: V gene, D gene, J gene, clone size, CDR3 DNA, CDR3 protein. A D gene is named only where the DNA matches it firmly. Size tells how often a clone was seen (once, few, many) or the class of an expanded clone, and some rows leave it out.

>TRBV5-1|NA|TRBJ2-1|NA
TGCGCCAGCAGCTTTACGGGAGAGAGTAACAATGAGCAGTTCTTC
CASSFTGESNNEQFF
>TRBV6-1|NA|TRBJ2-7|NA
TGTGCCAGCAGTGAGCGGGAACGGTACGAGCAGTACTTC
CASSERERYEQYF
>TRBV5-4|TRBD1|TRBJ1-4|NA
TGTGCCAGCAGCCCCGGACAGGGACGGGAAAAACTGTTTTTT
CASSPGQGREKLFF
>TRBV25-1|TRBD1|TRBJ1-1|NA
TGTGCCAGCAGTGAAATCTGGCAGGGGGAGGAAATGGACACTGAAGCTTTCTTT
CASSEIWQGEEMDTEAFF
>TRBV28|TRBD2|TRBJ2-3|NA
TGTGCCAGCAGTTTATCGCTAGCGGGGTACACAGATACGCAGTATTTT
CASSLSLAGYTDTQYF
>TRBV6-5|TRBD1|TRBJ1-1|NA
TGTGCCAGCAGCAGGGACAGGAACACTGAAGCTTTCTTT
CASSRDRNTEAFF
>TRBV28|NA|TRBJ1-3|NA
TGTGCCAGCAGCAACAGGGACTCTGGAAACACCATATATTTT
CASSNRDSGNTIYF
>TRBV6-5|TRBD1|TRBJ1-5|NA
TGTGCCAGCAGGAGGACAGGGGATAGCAATCAGCCCCAGCATTTT
CASRRTGDSNQPQHF
>TRBV2|NA|TRBJ1-2|NA
TGTGCCAGCAGCTCTCCCAGTGGCTACACCTTC
CASSSPSGYTF
>TRBV6-6|NA|TRBJ1-1|NA
TGTGCCAGCAGTTACCCCGACACCTTGAACACTGAAGCTTTCTTT
CASSYPDTLNTEAFF
>TRBV11-3|NA|TRBJ2-1|NA
TGTGCCAGCAGCTCGAGCGGCCTTGACAATGAGCAGTTCTTC
CASSSSGLDNEQFF
>TRBV5-1|NA|TRBJ1-1|NA
TGCGCCAGCAGCTTGGGTAATCAGGGAACTGAAGCTTTCTTT
CASSLGNQGTEAFF
>TRBV10-3|NA|TRBJ2-3|once
TGTGCCATCAGTGGAGGTAGGCAGAGCACAGATACGCAGTATTTT
CAISGGRQSTDTQYF
>TRBV6-5|TRBD1|TRBJ1-1|NA
TGTGCCAGCAGCCCGAGACAGGGCACTGAAGCTTTCTTT
CASSPRQGTEAFF
>TRBV11-2|NA|TRBJ1-3|NA
TGTGCCAGCAGCCAACTCGGGGGGGGCGATGGAAACACCATATATTTT
CASSQLGGGDGNTIYF
>TRBV2|NA|TRBJ2-5|once
TGTGCCAGCGAGCCGGGACAAGGGAGACAAGAGACCCAGTACTTC
CASEPGQGRQETQYF
>TRBV14|NA|TRBJ1-6|NA
TGTGCCAGCAGCCAGGTCGGAGAGGCTTCGGCCCTCCACTTT
CASSQVGEASALHF
>TRBV28|TRBD1|TRBJ1-5|NA
TGTGCCAGCAGAAAGGGGGCGGGGAGCAATCAGCCCCAGCATTTT
CASRKGAGSNQPQHF
>TRBV9|NA|TRBJ2-3|NA
TGTGCCAGCAGCGTAGTGGACAGTCCCCCGGATACGCAGTATTTT
CASSVVDSPPDTQYF
>TRBV6-1|NA|TRBJ2-7|few
TGTGCCAGCAGTGAAACCAGGACCTACGAGCAGTACTTC
CASSETRTYEQYF
>TRBV18|TRBD1|TRBJ1-1|NA
TGTGCCAGCTCGAGAGGGGGCGACACTGAAGCTTTCTTT
CASSRGGDTEAFF
>TRBV5-5|TRBD1|TRBJ1-1|NA
TGTGCCAGCAGCTTTACAGGGGACACTGAAGCTTTCTTT
CASSFTGDTEAFF
>TRBV18|NA|TRBJ1-1|NA
TGTGCCAGCTCACCACCGATGGGGGGTAAGGGCACTGAAGCTTTCTTT
CASSPPMGGKGTEAFF
>TRBV6-5|NA|TRBJ1-2|NA
TGTGCCAGCAGTACCACAGGGAGTGAGGATGGCTACACCTTC
CASSTTGSEDGYTF
>TRBV18|TRBD2|TRBJ2-7|NA
TGTGCCAGCTCTCCCCCAGCGGGAGGGTTTAGGTCCTACGAGCAGTACTTC
CASSPPAGGFRSYEQYF
>TRBV12-3/TRBV12-4|NA|TRBJ2-5|NA
TGTGCCAGCAGTTTACGGGGAGCAGAGACCCAGTACTTC
CASSLRGAETQYF
>TRBV28|TRBD1|TRBJ2-7|NA
TGTGCCAGCAGTTTATTGGGACAGGGGGCAGGGGAGCAGTACTTC
CASSLLGQGAGEQYF
>TRBV7-9|NA|TRBJ1-2|NA
TGTGCCAGCAGCCCTCCGGGGTTCTATGGCTACACCTTC
CASSPPGFYGYTF
>TRBV5-6|NA|TRBJ1-2|NA
TGTGCCAGCAGCTTGGATACGGGGTATGAAGGCTACACCTTC
CASSLDTGYEGYTF
>TRBV4-1|NA|TRBJ2-2|NA
TGCGCCAGCAGCCAGATACACGCTACCGGGGAGCTGTTTTTT
CASSQIHATGELFF
>TRBV7-2|NA|TRBJ2-1|NA
TGTGCCAGCAGCTTATTCTCAGGGTCTGAGCAGTTCTTC
CASSLFSGSEQFF
>TRBV25-1|NA|TRBJ2-7|once
TGTGCCAGCAGTCCGACCGGGTTTAGGCAGTACTTC
CASSPTGFRQYF
>TRBV7-2|TRBD1|TRBJ1-2|NA
TGTGCCAGCAGCCGGGACAGTAATAACTATGGCTACACCTTC
CASSRDSNNYGYTF
>TRBV3-1/TRBV3-2|NA|TRBJ1-2|NA
TGTGCCAGCAGCCAAGATCCCCCGGGACAAAGGATGGGTGGCTACACCTTC
CASSQDPPGQRMGGYTF
>TRBV25-1|NA|TRBJ1-2|NA
TGTGCCAGCAGTGGTACAGGGTCGCGCTACACCTTC
CASSGTGSRYTF
>TRBV7-8|NA|TRBJ2-7|NA
TGTGCCAGCAGCCCCCGGTCCCTACACGAGCAGTACTTC
CASSPRSLHEQYF
>TRBV19|TRBD2|TRBJ2-3|NA
TGTGCCAGTAAGATGGGACTAGCGGGAGATACGCAGTATTTT
CASKMGLAGDTQYF
>TRBV5-1|TRBD1|TRBJ2-7|NA
TGCGCCAGCAGTCCCTCAGGACAGGGAGTCCACGAGCAGTACTTC
CASSPSGQGVHEQYF
>TRBV19|NA|TRBJ2-3|NA
TGTGCCAGTAGTAGGCAGGGATTGAGCACAGATACGCAGTATTTT
CASSRQGLSTDTQYF
>TRBV27|NA|TRBJ2-5|NA
TGTGCCAGCAGTTTGGCAGGGGGAGGGACCCAGTACTTC
CASSLAGGGTQYF
>TRBV5-5|TRBD1|TRBJ2-5|once
TGTGCCAGCAGGACAGGGGAGACCCAGTACTTC
CASRTGETQYF
>TRBV13|NA|TRBJ1-3|NA
TGTGCCAGCAGCCTCGGACAGCGCTCTGGAAACACCATATATTTT
CASSLGQRSGNTIYF
>TRBV6-5|TRBD1|TRBJ1-6|NA
TGTGCCAGCAGATACCGGGACAGGGGAAATTCACCCCTCCACTTT
CASRYRDRGNSPLHF
>TRBV28|NA|TRBJ1-2|NA
TGTGCCAGTACACGTTCTAACTATGGCTACACCTTC
CASTRSNYGYTF
>TRBV5-1|TRBD2|TRBJ2-1|NA
TGCGCCAGCAGCTTGGGGGGACTAACCGATGAGCAGTTCTTC
CASSLGGLTDEQFF
>TRBV5-5|TRBD1|TRBJ1-4|NA
TGTGCCAGCAGCTTACGAGGGACAGGGATTGAAAAACTGTTTTTT
CASSLRGTGIEKLFF
>TRBV4-3|TRBD1|TRBJ1-2|NA
TGCGCCAGCAGCCAAGAATCAGGGGGCGCAGGCTATGGCTACACCTTC
CASSQESGGAGYGYTF
>TRBV28|NA|TRBJ2-3|NA
TGTGCCAGCAGTTTTGGCCAGCGAACCACAGATACGCAGTATTTT
CASSFGQRTTDTQYF
>TRBV5-1|TRBD2|TRBJ2-2|NA
TGCGCCAGCAGCTTGGCCAATCTAGCGGTTAACACCGGGGAGCTGTTTTTT
CASSLANLAVNTGELFF
>TRBV2|NA|TRBJ2-1|NA
TGTGCCAGCAGGGACGGACGGGGAGGTGAGCAGTTCTTC
CASRDGRGGEQFF
>TRBV18|NA|TRBJ2-2|NA
TGTGCCAGCTCAATCCGGGACATAGGGGTCGGGACCGGGGAGCTGTTTTTT
CASSIRDIGVGTGELFF
>TRBV13|NA|TRBJ2-7|NA
TGTGCCAGCAGCTTAGGAACGGGAGCCATGTACGAGCAGTACTTC
CASSLGTGAMYEQYF
>TRBV29-1|NA|TRBJ1-1|NA
TGCAGCGTTCGAGGAACAGGGACTGAAGCTTTCTTT
CSVRGTGTEAFF
>TRBV6-2/TRBV6-3|TRBD1|TRBJ2-1|NA
TGTGCCAGCAGTTACCCCCCAGGGGGCATCTACAATGAGCAGTTCTTC
CASSYPPGGIYNEQFF
>TRBV5-1|TRBD2|TRBJ2-2|NA
TGCGCCAGCAGCCTCCAGACTAGCCCGAACACCGGGGAGCTGTTTTTT
CASSLQTSPNTGELFF
>TRBV7-9|TRBD2|TRBJ2-5|NA
TGTGCCAGCAGCGGACGGACTAGCGGGAGAGGTGGGGAGACCCAGTACTTC
CASSGRTSGRGGETQYF
>TRBV9|TRBD2|TRBJ2-1|NA
TGTGCCAGCAGCGTAGATGCGGGAGGATCCTACAATGAGCAGTTCTTC
CASSVDAGGSYNEQFF
>TRBV2|TRBD2|TRBJ2-1|NA
TGTGCCAGCAGCTCCCGTAGGACTAGTAGCTACAATGAGCAGTTCTTC
CASSSRRTSSYNEQFF
>TRBV5-1|TRBD1|TRBJ2-5|once
TGCGCCAGCAGCCCTCAGGACAGGGGGCGCGGGGAGACCCAGTACTTC
CASSPQDRGRGETQYF